This T cell receptor beta chain was observed in a study of blood T cell repertoires in COVID-19. On the study more broadly: Spain, Italy and the United States supplied samples that represented acute and convalescent COVID-19. T cells, B-cell-depleted T cells, or PBMCs supplied cDNA or gDNA.

Germline CDR1 is GTSNPN and CDR2 is SVGIG (reference sequence). This CDR3 region has 12 residues. V trimming: 1 base; J trimming: 4 bases; junction bases outside the gene matches: 0. Original data processing: It was from reference gene primer amplification that nucleated cell counts were estimated. TCRdb keeps only in-frame clones here, not all; method: immunoSEQ multiplex PCR. V and J calls and clone size are given by that table; D and trimming were obtained from the DNA. Counted here are 130,000 or so clones, less than 90% occurring once; the ten biggest clones make up about 8.1%. Seattle's cohort entered during active infection and was followed longitudinally.

The sample consisted of peripheral blood. The V and J genes are TRBV30 and TRBJ2-7; 8 bases map to TRBD1. The origin of this receptor is a man younger than 40 with COVID-19, enrolled during active disease. The chain's CDR3 is CAWSGTGYEQYF. CDR3 nucleotides: TGTGCCTGGAGTGGGACAGGGTACGAGCAGTACTTC.